Presented here are 23 T cell receptor beta chains from one specimen sequenced in a study of T cells expressing NK-cell markers. With the 5' RACE reads reprocessed, TCRdb shows one record per CDR3 protein and no DNA. The sample table sets out around 180,000 distinct CDR3 sequences. The material sequenced was blood T cells: a sorted CD56 or NKG2C T cell subset, CD4+ or CD8+ T cells, or bulk PBMC T cells (not recorded which). The origin of the receptors is a man between 18 and 69 years old in good health.

The chain combines TRBV7-9 with TRBJ1-1; no DNA is available, so the TRBD1 call from TCRdb remains unchecked. This CDR3 comprises 16 residues. The germline V gene has CDR1 SEHNR and CDR2 FQNEAQ (reference sequence). CDR3 loop: CASSLPIGGGVTEAFF.

CDR3: CASSAWTDQETQYF. The gene calls are TRBV5-8 and TRBJ2-5. Germline-derived CDR1 and CDR2 are SGHTS and YDEGEE. The CDR3 extends over 14 amino acids.

The J gene is TRBJ2-5, the V gene TRBV4-2; no DNA is available, so the TRBD2 call from TCRdb remains unchecked. This CDR3 has 15 amino acids. From germline, CDR1 is LGHNA and CDR2 YNFKEQ. CDR3 residues: CASSQEAGGAETQYF.

The chain carries TRBV4-2 and TRBJ1-1. In germline, CDR1 is LGHNA, CDR2 YNFKEQ. The CDR3 sequence is 12 residues long. The CDR3 reads CASNHDGSEAFF.

V is TRBV20-1 and J is TRBJ1-1; the D call of TRBD1 rests on TCRdb alone, since no DNA is present to check it. The CDR3 covers 14 residues. Germline V CDR1 and CDR2: DFQATT, SNEGSKA (reference sequence). This CDR3 is CSARVLGAGWEAFF.

This CDR3 reads CAWIPRTYNEQFF. The genes are TRBV30 and TRBJ2-1; as DNA is missing, the TRBD1 call by TCRdb cannot be tested. Germline V gene lookup returns CDR1 GTSNPN and CDR2 SVGIG (reference sequence). CDR3 length: 13 residues.

The chain has TRBV19 and TRBJ2-1; absent DNA, TCRdb's TRBD2 call cannot be checked. Germline V CDR1 and CDR2: LNHDA, SQIVND (reference sequence). CDR3 length: 17 amino acids. The chain's CDR3 is CASSIVLAGSPYNEQFF.

The genes are TRBV10-3 and TRBJ2-5; absent DNA, TCRdb's TRBD1 call cannot be checked. The CDR3 consists of 18 residues. Looked up from germline, CDR1 is ENHRY and CDR2 is SYGVKD. The CDR3 is CAISESGTGINPKETQYF.

V and J are TRBV18 and TRBJ2-1; TCRdb reports TRBD2, a call that lacks DNA to check it against. The CDR3 consists of 15 residues. The germline V gene has CDR1 KGHSH and CDR2 LQKENI. The CDR3 is CASSHLPLVYNEQFF.

CDR3 residues: CASSSLRRLIPYNEQFF. The chain has TRBV7-3 and TRBJ2-1; TCRdb returns TRBD1, unconfirmable since there is no DNA. The germline V gene has CDR1 SGHTA and CDR2 FQGTGA. This CDR3 has 17 residues.

V gene TRBV9 combines with J gene TRBJ2-2; TCRdb picks TRBD2, but there is no DNA to check that call. This CDR3 spans 14 amino acids. Per the germline V gene, CDR1 is SGDLS and CDR2 is YYNGEE. The CDR3 here is CASKSGGETGELFF. Looking up the rest from reference TRBV9 and TRBJ2-2 gives the full variable domain: DSGVTQTPKHLITATGQRVTLRCSPRSGDLSVYWYQQSLDQGLQFLIQYYNGEERAKGNILERFSAQQFPDLHSELNLSSLELGDSALYFCASKSGGETGELFFGEGSRLTVL.

The chain couples TRBV7-9 to TRBJ2-3. The CDR3 runs 15 residues. The germline V gene encodes CDR1 SEHNR and CDR2 FQNEAQ (reference sequence). CDR3 sequence: CASSLGMLVPDTQYF.

The V gene is TRBV6-1, the J gene TRBJ2-7; the TCRdb D gene call, TRBD2, has no DNA to confirm it. CDR1 and CDR2 from the germline V gene are MNHNS and SASEGT. The CDR3 totals 15 residues. The CDR3 reads CASRPGLAGSYEQYF.

The chain couples TRBV7-9 to TRBJ2-5; TCRdb selects TRBD1, and the lack of DNA leaves this call unchecked. This CDR3 is 16 amino acids long. Germline V gives CDR1 SEHNR, CDR2 FQNEAQ (reference sequence). Here the CDR3 reads CASEPSGGLLQETQYF.

V and J are TRBV6-2 or TRBV6-3 and TRBJ2-7; TCRdb indicates TRBD1, and absent DNA this call remains unverified. Germline CDR1 MNHEY, CDR2 SVGEGT. The CDR3 consists of 15 residues. The CDR3 spells CARTRTGQSVYEQYF.

The genes are TRBV6-1 and TRBJ1-5; there is no DNA to check the TCRdb D call of TRBD1. The germline V gene encodes CDR1 MNHNS and CDR2 SASEGT. This CDR3 is built from 16 residues. The CDR3 reads CASRDVPGQNNQPQHF.

The gene calls are TRBV9 and TRBJ2-1; TCRdb's D call of TRBD1 is untestable without DNA. The V gene's germline CDR1 is SGDLS and CDR2 YYNGEE. The CDR3 has 15 amino acids. CDR3 sequence reads: CASSLQGQGNNEQFF. Full variable domain (remainder filled in from reference TRBV9 and TRBJ2-1): DSGVTQTPKHLITATGQRVTLRCSPRSGDLSVYWYQQSLDQGLQFLIQYYNGEERAKGNILERFSAQQFPDLHSELNLSSLELGDSALYFCASSLQGQGNNEQFFGPGTRLTVL.

The V gene is TRBV11-1, the J gene TRBJ2-1. The CDR3 extends over 18 amino acids. Germline CDR1 and CDR2: SGHAT and FQDESV (reference sequence). This CDR3 reads CASSFPTGSYGPNNEQFF.

The CDR3 loop is CASSGSGQLLYEQYF. V is TRBV7-9 and J is TRBJ2-7; the TCRdb call, TRBD1, lacks DNA for checking. Germline loops: CDR1 SEHNR, CDR2 FQNEAQ (reference sequence). The CDR3 sequence is 15 residues long.

The chain carries TRBV7-8 and TRBJ2-5; TCRdb's D gene call, TRBD1, goes unchecked for lack of DNA. Germline CDR1 is SGHVS and CDR2 is FQNEAQ. The CDR3 is made up of 12 amino acids. CDR3 residues: CASSLVSETQYF.

The chain employs TRBV5-1 and TRBJ2-2; the TCRdb D gene call, TRBD1, has no DNA to confirm it. CDR1 SGHRS and CDR2 YFSETQ come from the germline V gene. This CDR3 is 15 amino acids long. The CDR3 reads CASKAAGPNTGELFF. Looking up the rest from reference TRBV5-1 and TRBJ2-2 gives the full variable domain: KAGVTQTPRYLIKTRGQQVTLSCSPISGHRSVSWYQQTPGQGLQFLFEYFSETQRNKGNFPGRFSGRQFSNSRSEMNVSTLELGDSALYLCASKAAGPNTGELFFGEGSRLTVL.

The V gene is TRBV2, the J gene TRBJ2-7. CDR3 length: 14 residues. CDR1 and CDR2 from the germline V gene are SNHLY and FYNNEI. CDR3 sequence reads: CASSEGGSYYEQYF. The full variable domain, in which reference TRBV2 and TRBJ2-7 provide the parts outside the CDR3, is EPEVTQTPSHQVTQMGQEVILRCVPISNHLYFYWYRQILGQKVEFLVSFYNNEISEKSEIFDDQFSVERPDGSNFTLKIRSTKLEDSAMYFCASSEGGSYYEQYFGPGTRLTVT.

The chain recombines TRBV2 with TRBJ2-3; checking the TCRdb D call of TRBD2 is not possible without DNA. Looked up from germline, CDR1 is SNHLY and CDR2 is FYNNEI. The CDR3 runs 16 residues. CDR3 protein: CASSGPGLGSTDTQYF.